This passage covers 11 T cell receptor beta chains from one sample sequenced in a study of spatial heterogeneity in lung cancer. Study outcomes and limitations: Intratumoral expanded alpha and beta TCR counts were found to track tumor mutation counts.

Their antigens are not known. A single record per CDR3 protein comes from TCRdb applying MiXCR to the 5' RACE reads. This sample has around 12,000 distinct CDR3 sequences, with about 6% found just once. Noted time point: sample taken at primary tumor resection. This sample comprised lung tumor tissue, obtained at surgery. Receptors were obtained from a female donor with early-stage non-small cell lung cancer.

This clonotype is medium-sized in the sample. Because the library targeted alpha chains, this beta chain is an off-target read whose size means little. V and J are TRBV5-1 and TRBJ1-6, with D possibly TRBD1 on 5 matching bases. This CDR3 is built from 14 residues. Germline V CDR1 and CDR2: SGHRS, YFSETQ. The germline V and J ends were trimmed by 0 bases and 10 bases, with 11 bases remaining between them. The CDR3 region has the DNA TGCGCCAGCAGCTTGGAACAGGTTGCCTCACCCCTCCACTTT. Amino acids: CASSLEQVASPLHF.

This clonotype was seen repeatedly, ten times or more. The library was prepared for alpha chains; this beta chain is a stray read, so its frequency means little. CDR3 sequence: CASRVTVGWSEAFF. Here the CDR3 DNA reads TGTGCCAGCAGGGTGACAGTGGGTTGGTCTGAAGCTTTCTTT. This sequence joins TRBV12-3 or TRBV12-4 and TRBJ1-1; D possibly corresponds to TRBD1 (5 bases). V was pared by 6 bases and J by 6 bases, with 17 bases between. The CDR3 has 14 amino acids.

This clonotype occurred many times. Because this beta chain is a stray read in a library intended to capture alpha chains, its abundance should not be given much weight. The J gene is TRBJ2-7, the V gene TRBV5-1; TRBD1 is a possible D gene (6 bases). Germline V gene sequence: CDR1 SGHRS, CDR2 YFSETQ. V was clipped by 4 bases and J by 4 bases, with 12 bases between them. CDR3 size: 13 residues. The CDR3 bases are TGCGCCAGCAGCACGAGGACAGCTTACGAGCAGTACTTC. Amino acid sequence: CASSTRTAYEQYF.

Of note for this clonotype: This beta chain slipped into a library made for alpha chains as a stray read, so its size is not meaningful. V and J are TRBV28 and TRBJ2-5; weak D call: TRBD1 (6 bases). The germline CDR1 and CDR2 sequences are MDHEN and SYDVKM. V shed 6 bases and J shed 7 bases, with 18 bases lying between them. The CDR3 is 14 amino acids. Written as DNA, the CDR3 is TGTGCCAGCAGCTCGATCGACAGGCTTGTGACCCAGTACTTC. Protein: CASSSIDRLVTQYF.

This clonotype was detected ten times or more. This beta chain is a stray read from a library made for alpha chains; its abundance is not meaningful. This chain connects TRBV18 to TRBJ2-3; D uncertain. This CDR3 has 14 amino acids. Trimming left V 5 bases short and J 4 bases short, with 13 bases between. Per the germline V gene, CDR1 is KGHSH and CDR2 is LQKENI. The CDR3 nucleotides read TGTGCCAGCTCATCCTGGACGCTGGCAGATACGCAGTATTTT. Its protein product is CASSSWTLADTQYF.

In its sample, this clonotype is medium-sized. With the library built for alpha chains, this beta chain is off target and its frequency is not meaningful. The chain uses TRBV12-3 or TRBV12-4 and TRBJ1-5; D call uncertain. V was clipped by 8 bases and J by 1 base, with 15 bases between them. The CDR3 loop spans 15 amino acids. CDR3 DNA: TGTGCCAGCGGAACGGCAGGAGGGAGCAATCAGCCCCAGCATTTT. Translation gives CASGTAGGSNQPQHF.

Note on this clonotype: As an off-target read in a library built for alpha chains, this beta chain has a frequency of little significance. The chain uses TRBV27 and TRBJ1-2; tentatively, D is TRBD1 (6 bases). This CDR3 has 15 residues. V lost 2 bases to trimming and J lost 4 bases, with 14 bases between them. The germline CDR1 and CDR2 sequences are MNHEY and SMNVEV (reference sequence). CDR3 region: CASSLGEGGIYGYTF. The CDR3 DNA reads TGTGCCAGCAGTTTAGGGGAAGGGGGGATCTATGGCTACACCTTC.

This clonotype is medium-sized (0.01 to 0.1%). The library was prepared for alpha chains; this beta chain is a stray read, so its frequency means little. The chain recombines TRBV20-1 with TRBJ2-7, with no clear D. Trimming cost V 6 bases and J 6 bases, with 12 bases left between them. Looked up from germline, CDR1 is DFQATT and CDR2 is SNEGSKA (reference sequence). The CDR3 is 11 amino acids. CDR3: CSAPRRGEQYF. CDR3 coding DNA: TGCAGTGCCCCCAGACGTGGCGAGCAGTACTTC.

This clonotype was recorded at least ten times. Since it is a stray read in a library aimed at alpha chains, this beta chain has a size that is not meaningful. This chain joins TRBV7-9 and TRBJ2-7; D is unclear. Germline CDR1 and CDR2: SEHNR and FQNEAQ (reference sequence). The CDR3 covers 14 residues. Trimming removed 1 base at V and 2 bases at J, with 9 bases between. CDR3: CASSLVGFPYEQYF. For the CDR3, the DNA is TGTGCCAGCAGCTTAGTGGGTTTTCCCTACGAGCAGTACTTC.

This clonotype was recorded at least ten times. A library made for alpha chains picked up this beta chain off target, so its size means little. The chain recombines TRBV18 with TRBJ2-6, with unresolved D. In germline, CDR1 is KGHSH, CDR2 LQKENI. V lost 2 bases to trimming and J lost 0 bases, with 2 bases between them. The CDR3 spans 14 residues. CDR3 protein: CASSPDSGANVLTF. The CDR3 nucleotides read TGTGCCAGCTCACCAGACTCTGGGGCCAACGTCCTGACTTTC.

This clonotype was detected once. This beta chain represents an off-target read in a library built for alpha chains; its size is of limited meaning. This rearrangement joins TRBV6-5 to TRBJ1-3, with D possibly TRBD1 on 6 matching bases. The CDR3 runs to 14 residues. The V end was cut by 5 bases, the J end by 5 bases, with 13 bases between. Germline lookup yields CDR1 MNHEY and CDR2 SVGAGI. In DNA form, the CDR3 reads TGTGCCAGCAGTGTTAGTGGGGGCAGAAACACCATATATTTT. Protein: CASSVSGGRNTIYF.